This T cell receptor (beta chain) was sequenced in a study of blood T cell repertoires in COVID-19. Study-level background: From the United States, Italy and Spain came samples of acute and convalescent COVID-19. T cells, B-cell-depleted T cells, or PBMCs supplied cDNA or gDNA.

Authors' methods: Amplification with reference gene primers provided the estimates of nucleated cell counts. The table came from immunoSEQ multiplex PCR; TCRdb's copy has only in-frame clones and leaves some out. V and J calls and clone size are given by that table; D and trimming were obtained from the DNA. Altogether about 200,000 clones are present, roughly 90% being singletons, with the ten largest covering 5.5% to 6.5%. Trimming stripped 6 bases from V and 7 bases from J, with 13 bases between. The germline CDR1 and CDR2 sequences are SGHDT and YYEEEE. The CDR3 extends over 12 amino acids. Sequenced input: peripheral blood. The chain carries TRBV5-6 and TRBJ1-2, with TRBD1 as a possible D gene (5 bases). The sequence was obtained from a man between 60 and 75 years old who had recovered from COVID-19. In nucleotides, the CDR3 is TGTGCCAGCAAGGGGTACAGTGGTGGCTACACCTTC. Encoded protein: CASKGYSGGYTF.